Listed here is a single TCR beta chain. As yet, its antigen is unknown. This could be a read error, since a much larger clone is one nucleotide away. RNA was extracted from bulk tissue without any cell sorting. V lost 1 base, J lost 3 bases, and 14 bases lay in between. Germline V gene sequence: CDR1 SGHRS, CDR2 YFSETQ. This CDR3 comprises 15 residues. A modified ARM-PCR protocol with three rounds of nested PCR amplified TCRbeta. TCRdb used MiXCR to reprocess the multiplex PCR reads, holding one entry per CDR3 protein. The table lists around 74,000 distinct CDR3 sequences, less than 75% of them singletons. The data are from a study of tumor and adjacent non-tumor tissue in lung cancer. Findings of the study overall: Top 100 clones took a larger repertoire share in normal lung.

The sequenced sample consisted of lung tumor tissue. The chain joins TRBV5-1 to TRBJ2-7, with D perhaps TRBD1 (6 bases). This receptor was identified in a woman between 65 and 79 years old with non-small cell lung cancer. CDR3 DNA sequence: TGCGCCAGCAGCTTGAGTCAGGGGATGATCTACGAGCAGTACTTC. Translation gives CASSLSQGMIYEQYF.